Each of the 22 T cell receptor beta chains below was sequenced from the same sample in a study of cytomegalovirus exposure and HLA in healthy donors. The primer mix had 60 Vbeta and 13 Jbeta primers. Profiled with immunoSEQ multiplex PCR; TCRdb holds only in-frame clones, not every one. The data show some 200,000 clones, around four fifths seen once. Sample: PBMCs. These receptors were obtained from a woman in her fifties or sixties in good health and CMV-seropositive.

This clone was picked up a small number of times. J is TRBJ1-1 and V is TRBV11-2; D possibly corresponds to TRBD1 (5 bases). The CDR3 extends over 13 amino acids. CDR1 is SGHAT and CDR2 is FQNNGV in the germline V gene. Trimming took 7 bases from V and 1 from J, leaving 10 bases between them. The CDR3 region is CASILQENTEAFF. For the CDR3, the DNA is TGTGCCAGCATCCTACAGGAGAACACTGAAGCTTTCTTT.

With respect to this clone: At one end the junction does not follow the germline gene, possibly because of a read error. The chain is built from TRBV4-3 and TRBJ2-6, with 12 bases identical to TRBD1. CDR1 is LGHNA, CDR2 YSLEER, per germline. This CDR3 contains 18 residues. The chain's CDR3 is CASSQGQGAFSGANGLTF. The DNA for the CDR3 is TGCGCCAGCAGCCAGGGACAGGGGGCGTTTTCAGGGGCCAACGGCCTGACTTTC.

V gene TRBV28 combines with J gene TRBJ2-7, with 12 bases that match TRBD2. Per the germline V gene, CDR1 is MDHEN and CDR2 is SYDVKM. The CDR3 is 16 amino acids. With V trimmed by 4 bases and J by 3 bases, 7 bases remained unmatched. The CDR3 DNA is TGTGCCAGCAGTTCCCCGACTAGCGGGAGTATCTACGAGCAGTACTTC. Protein sequence: CASSSPTSGSIYEQYF.

The V and J genes are TRBV11-2 and TRBJ2-1; perhaps TRBD2 as D (5 bases). The germline V and J ends were trimmed by 3 bases and 5 bases, with 11 bases remaining between them. Germline loops: CDR1 SGHAT, CDR2 FQNNGV. This CDR3 is built from 14 residues. Written as DNA, the CDR3 is TGTGCCAGCAGCTTGGCGACTACCAACAATGAGCAGTTCTTC. The encoded protein is CASSLATTNNEQFF. The variable domain in full, completed from reference TRBV11-2 and TRBJ2-1, reads EAGVAQSPRYKIIEKRQSVAFWCNPISGHATLYWYQQILGQGPKLLIQFQNNGVVDDSQLPKDRFSAERLKGVDSTLKIQPAKLEDSAVYLCASSLATTNNEQFFGPGTRLTVL.

This rearrangement joins TRBV7-9 to TRBJ1-2; D might be TRBD1 (5 bases). The V gene's germline CDR1 is SEHNR and CDR2 FQNEAQ (reference sequence). The ends were cut back, 0 bases at V and 5 bases at J, with 16 bases in the middle. The CDR3 runs 16 residues. The CDR3 sequence is CASSLALGGDNYGYTF. As DNA, the CDR3 is TGTGCCAGCAGCTTAGCGCTTGGGGGGGATAATTATGGCTACACCTTC.

The chain is built from TRBV7-6 and TRBJ1-6, with 7 positions matching TRBD1. The V gene end was trimmed by 5 bases and the J gene end by 2 bases; junction bases not matched to a gene: 3. The length of the CDR3 is 15 residues. Germline V gene data show CDR1 as SGHVS and CDR2 as FNYEAQ. CDR3 sequence: CASSQGTAYNSPLHF. The CDR3 region has the DNA TGTGCCAGCAGCCAAGGGACAGCCTATAATTCACCCCTCCACTTT. Variable domain in full (rest from reference TRBV7-6 and TRBJ1-6): GAGVSQSPRYKVTKRGQDVALRCDPISGHVSLYWYRQALGQGPEFLTYFNYEAQQDKSGLPNDRFSAERPEGSISTLTIQRTEQRDSAMYRCASSQGTAYNSPLHFGNGTRLTVT.

The V call is TRBV11-2, the J call TRBJ1-3; TRBD1 is a possible D gene (6 bases). CDR1 is SGHAT and CDR2 is FQNNGV in the germline V gene. V lost 5 bases, J lost 2 bases, and 13 bases lay in between. This CDR3 region has 15 residues. The CDR3 nucleotides are TGTGCCAGCAGCATCCCGTACAGGGCTGGAAACACCATATATTTT. This translates into CASSIPYRAGNTIYF.

Remarks on this clone: At one end, the junction sequence differs from germline, possibly due to a read error. The chain employs TRBV7-9 and TRBJ1-1; TRBD1 is a possible D gene (5 bases). The CDR3 runs 14 residues. Germline values: CDR1 SEHNR, CDR2 FQNEAQ (reference sequence). The CDR3 nucleotides are TGTTCCAGCAGCTTAGGGTCCGCCAGGGCTGAAGCTTTCTTT. It codes for CSSSLGSARAEAFF.

The chain recombines TRBV4-1 with TRBJ1-5; D is undetermined. Germline V gene data show CDR1 as MGHRA and CDR2 as YSYEKL. V lost 1 base and J lost 3, with 7 bases in between. This CDR3 has 14 amino acids. In DNA, the CDR3 is TGCGCCAGCAGCCAAGGGGCCCCCAATCAGCCCCAGCATTTT. Residues: CASSQGAPNQPQHF.

V gene TRBV15 combines with J gene TRBJ2-5, with TRBD2 as a possible D gene (6 bases). V dropped 4 bases and J dropped 9 bases, with 15 bases sitting between them. This CDR3 is 13 amino acids long. Per the germline V gene, CDR1 is LNHNV and CDR2 is YYDKDF (reference sequence). CDR3 coding DNA: TGTGCCACCAGCAATTTAGCGGACGGTTCCCAGTACTTC. Its protein is CATSNLADGSQYF.

This chain links TRBV27 with TRBJ1-2, with 10 nucleotides matching TRBD1. Trimming at V came to 5 bases and at J to 7 bases, leaving 13 bases not matched to a gene. Germline V gene data show CDR1 as MNHEY and CDR2 as SMNVEV (reference sequence). This CDR3 comprises 16 residues. The CDR3 region is CASSPNFDRGHSGYTF. Here the CDR3 DNA reads TGTGCCAGCAGTCCTAATTTCGACAGGGGGCATAGTGGCTACACCTTC.

Here the CDR3 DNA reads TGTGCCAGCAGAAACACGGACAGGGGGCAGGAGACCCAGTACTTC. Protein: CASRNTDRGQETQYF. The chain carries TRBV6-5 and TRBJ2-5; 11 bases are shared with TRBD1. The germline CDR1 and CDR2 sequences are MNHEY and SVGAGI. This CDR3 spans 15 amino acids. V lost 6 bases to trimming and J lost 5 bases; unmatched junction nucleotides: 8.

V and J are TRBV5-6 and TRBJ2-3; D gene unclear. V lost 6 bases and J 3 bases, leaving 11 bases between the germline ends. This CDR3 region has 13 residues. CDR1 SGHDT and CDR2 YYEEEE come from the germline V gene. CDR3 DNA: TGTGCCAGCACCCTCTTCTCTACAGATACGCAGTATTTT. Amino acid sequence: CASTLFSTDTQYF.

The chain couples TRBV11-2 to TRBJ1-3; D unclear. There are 13 residues in the CDR3. Trimming removed 3 bases at V and 7 bases at J, with 10 bases between. Germline CDR1 and CDR2: SGHAT and FQNNGV. The CDR3 DNA reads TGTGCCAGCAGCTTGGAACAGATGAACACCATATATTTT. Its translation: CASSLEQMNTIYF.

This clone has a handful of counts. The chain joins TRBV28 to TRBJ2-6; D not resolved. CDR1 and CDR2 from the germline V gene are MDHEN and SYDVKM. Trimming left V 7 bases short and J 4 bases short, with 14 bases between. There are 15 residues in the CDR3. The CDR3 is CASTPSGSGANVLTF. The CDR3 region has the DNA TGTGCCAGCACCCCCTCTGGCTCCGGGGCCAACGTCCTGACTTTC.

This clone was recorded a few times. The V call is TRBV19, the J call TRBJ2-7, with D uncertain. With 1 base removed from V and 3 bases from J, the gap between germline ends came to 7 bases. This CDR3 has 13 amino acids. The V gene's germline CDR1 is LNHDA and CDR2 SQIVND (reference sequence). DNA of the CDR3: TGTGCCAGTAGTATAGTGGGCTTCTACGAGCAGTACTTC. The encoded protein is CASSIVGFYEQYF.

With regard to this clone: A read error may produce the germline difference seen at one junction end. The V call is TRBV7-9, the J call TRBJ1-3; D is uncertain. The CDR3 covers 12 residues. Germline assignment: CDR1 SEHNR and CDR2 FQNEAQ (reference sequence). For the CDR3, the DNA is TGTTCCAGCAGCTCGACAGGAAACACCATATATTTT. Amino acids: CSSSSTGNTIYF. Together with reference TRBV7-9 and TRBJ1-3, the CDR3 gives the full variable domain: DTGVSQNPRHKITKRGQNVTFRCDPISEHNRLYWYRQTLGQGPEFLTYFQNEAQLEKSRLLSDRFSAERPKGSFSTLEIQRTEQGDSAMYLCSSSSTGNTIYFGEGSWLTVV.

The chain has TRBV5-1 and TRBJ1-1; possible D gene TRBD1, 6 bases. The CDR3 extends over 15 amino acids. CDR1 and CDR2 from the germline V gene are SGHRS and YFSETQ. The germline V and J ends were trimmed by 3 bases and 1 base, with 13 bases remaining between them. The CDR3 DNA sequence: TGCGCCAGCAGCTCCCGAGGACAGCCGAACACTGAAGCTTTCTTT. As protein: CASSSRGQPNTEAFF.

The rearrangement joins TRBV5-1 to TRBJ1-2; 9 nucleotides agree with TRBD1. Germline CDR1 SGHRS, CDR2 YFSETQ. CDR3 length: 14 amino acids. The trim removed 3 bases at V and 7 bases at J, leaving 7 bases unmatched. For the CDR3, the DNA is TGCGCCAGCAGCTCACCCGACAGGGGGTTTGGCTACACCTTC. It yields the protein CASSSPDRGFGYTF.

J is TRBJ1-1 and V is TRBV19; D perhaps matches TRBD1 (6 bases). The CDR3 is made up of 14 amino acids. With 7 bases removed from V and 4 bases from J, the gap between germline ends came to 16 bases. Germline V gene lookup returns CDR1 LNHDA and CDR2 SQIVND (reference sequence). Here the CDR3 reads CASNTPGAGTEAFF. CDR3 bases: TGTGCCAGTAATACACCAGGGGCGGGCACTGAAGCTTTCTTT.

The rearrangement links TRBV5-4 to TRBJ1-2; TRBD1 matches at 10 bases. The V and J ends lost 3 bases and 5 bases, in that order; junction bases with no gene match: 4. Germline values: CDR1 SGHNT, CDR2 YYREEE (reference sequence). This CDR3 contains 14 residues. CDR3 coding DNA: TGTGCCAGCAGCTCCCCGGGACAGGGGTATGGCTACACCTTC. It translates to CASSSPGQGYGYTF.

The gene calls are TRBV28 and TRBJ1-2, with TRBD1 matching over 10 bases. The CDR3 is 12 residues long. V shed 7 bases, J shed 14 bases, and the junction held 10 bases outside the gene matches. The germline V gene encodes CDR1 MDHEN and CDR2 SYDVKM. The CDR3 protein is CASTWDRGRQTF. The CDR3 DNA reads TGTGCCAGCACCTGGGACAGGGGAAGGCAAACCTTC.